What follows is one T cell receptor (beta chain) and its context. This entry is derived from a study of control samples from healthy donors and cancer patients. Libraries were prepared by immunoSEQ multiplex PCR; TCRdb keeps only in-frame clonotypes and omits some of them. The sample holds roughly 190,000 clones. This CDR3 has 14 amino acids. Trimming took 3 bases from V and 7 from J; bases not matched to a gene: 4. Germline V gene data show CDR1 as SEHNR and CDR2 as FQNEAQ (reference sequence). J is TRBJ1-1 and V is TRBV7-9; TRBD1 agrees at 11 bases. Sequencing input: blood. The TCR comes from a woman aged 25 to 39 in good health. The CDR3 sequence is CASSLGQGVIEAFF. In DNA, the CDR3 is TGTGCCAGCAGCTTGGGACAGGGGGTAATTGAAGCTTTCTTT.